These 23 T cell receptor beta chains originate from one sample sequenced in a study of cytomegalovirus exposure and HLA in healthy donors. The PCR employed 60 Vbeta primers together with 13 Jbeta primers. Sequenced by immunoSEQ multiplex PCR; TCRdb stores in-frame clones only, minus some. The table has under 150,000 clones, about 79% seen once; the top ten hold less than 2%. The specimen sequenced was PBMCs. These receptors were obtained from a woman aged 30 to 39 in good health and CMV-seronegative.

The chain combines TRBV9 with TRBJ1-1, with 7 bases identical to TRBD1. Germline V gene sequence: CDR1 SGDLS, CDR2 YYNGEE. This CDR3 is built from 15 residues. The J segment lost 1 base and the V segment lost 3 bases, leaving 6 bases of the junction unmatched. CDR3 in DNA: TGTGCCAGCAGCGACGGGGACAGAGGGAACACTGAAGCTTTCTTT. This encodes CASSDGDRGNTEAFF.

The rearrangement links TRBV5-1 to TRBJ2-5; 10 bases map to TRBD2. CDR3 length equals 15 residues. Trimming removed 4 bases from V and 3 bases from J; junction bases left unmatched: 6. Germline-derived CDR1 and CDR2 are SGHRS and YFSETQ. The CDR3 loop reads CASSISGTSEETQYF. CDR3 nucleotide sequence: TGCGCCAGCAGCATATCCGGGACTAGCGAAGAGACCCAGTACTTC.

This rearrangement joins TRBV4-1 to TRBJ2-1, with 11 positions matching TRBD2. The CDR3 has 17 residues. Germline-derived CDR1 and CDR2 are MGHRA and YSYEKL. The ends lost 1 base at V and 1 base at J; junction bases unmatched: 3. The CDR3, as DNA: TGCGCCAGCAGCCAAGTCCCTAGCGGGGGGTCCTACAATGAGCAGTTCTTC. Protein product: CASSQVPSGGSYNEQFF.

The J gene is TRBJ1-2, the V gene TRBV5-6, with 8 bases matching TRBD1. Germline lookup yields CDR1 SGHDT and CDR2 YYEEEE. There are 14 residues in the CDR3. Losses at the gene ends were 4 bases for V and 6 bases for J; bases not matched to a gene: 8. CDR3 protein: CASSPQTGAHGYTF. CDR3 bases: TGTGCCAGCAGCCCCCAGACAGGGGCCCATGGCTACACCTTC. The full variable domain, rest sourced from reference TRBV5-6 and TRBJ1-2, is DAGVTQSPTHLIKTRGQQVTLRCSPKSGHDTVSWYQQALGQGPQFIFQYYEEEERQRGNFPDRFSGHQFPNYSSELNVNALLLGDSALYLCASSPQTGAHGYTFGSGTRLTVV.

This rearrangement joins TRBV5-4 to TRBJ1-1; the D is unclear. Trimming stripped 1 base from V and 0 bases from J, with 10 bases between. Germline V lookup: CDR1 SGHNT, CDR2 YYREEE (reference sequence). The CDR3 runs to 15 residues. The CDR3 DNA follows: TGTGCCAGCAGCTTGAGAGGTCTGATGAACACTGAAGCTTTCTTT. Protein product: CASSLRGLMNTEAFF. The complete variable domain, with remaining parts taken from reference TRBV5-4 and TRBJ1-1, reads ETGVTQSPTHLIKTRGQQVTLRCSSQSGHNTVSWYQQALGQGPQFIFQYYREEENGRGNFPPRFSGLQFPNYSSELNVNALELDDSALYLCASSLRGLMNTEAFFGQGTRLTVV.

The chain recombines TRBV28 with TRBJ1-5; 7 bases map to TRBD1. The CDR3 runs 17 residues. Trimming removed 2 bases from V and 1 base from J; junction bases left unmatched: 8. Germline CDR1 reads MDHEN; CDR2 reads SYDVKM. In DNA, the CDR3 is TGTGCCAGCAGTTTAACCCAGGGGGTAGCGAGCAATCAGCCCCAGCATTTT. Its translation: CASSLTQGVASNQPQHF.

This clone showed up just once. The chain recombines TRBV5-4 with TRBJ2-7, with a weak D call TRBD2 (6 bases). CDR1 is SGHNT and CDR2 is YYREEE in the germline V gene (reference sequence). The V end was cut by 3 bases, the J end by 6 bases, with 16 bases between. The CDR3 length is 14 residues. Here the CDR3 DNA reads TGTGCCAGCAGCTGGAGGGATGGGGTGGCCGAGCAGTACTTC. Translated: CASSWRDGVAEQYF.

The V and J genes are TRBV6-6 and TRBJ1-5, with D uncertain. The CDR3 consists of 15 residues. V lost 0 bases and J 1 base, leaving 7 bases between the germline ends. Germline V CDR1 and CDR2: MNHNY, SVGAGI (reference sequence). The CDR3, as DNA: TGTGCCAGCAGTTACTCGAGGATGAGCAATCAGCCCCAGCATTTT. Translated, it gives CASSYSRMSNQPQHF.

The chain couples TRBV6-1 to TRBJ1-2; TRBD1 agrees at 10 bases. The germline CDR1 and CDR2 sequences are MNHNS and SASEGT. This CDR3 has 15 amino acids. V was clipped by 6 bases and J by 8 bases; unmatched bases: 12. CDR3 sequence (DNA): TGTGCCAGCAGATTTAACGCCGGGACAGGGGTCGGCTACACCTTC. Translation: CASRFNAGTGVGYTF.

The DNA for the CDR3 is TGTGCCAGCACCCAACAGGGCTCGGGCTATGGCTACACCTTC. Its translation is CASTQQGSGYGYTF. The chain has TRBV6-1 and TRBJ1-2, with D maybe TRBD1 (6 bases). From germline, CDR1 is MNHNS and CDR2 SASEGT. The CDR3 length is 14 residues. Trimming stripped 7 bases from V and 4 bases from J, with 16 bases between.

The chain carries TRBV15 and TRBJ2-7, with TRBD2 matching 8 bases. CDR1 and CDR2 (germline): LNHNV, YYDKDF (reference sequence). The CDR3 consists of 14 residues. Germline trimming cut 1 base from V and 5 bases from J; bases unmatched to any gene: 4. Here the CDR3 DNA reads TGTGCCACCAGCAGAGGCGGGGGGTGGGACGAGCAGTACTTC. It codes for CATSRGGGWDEQYF.

The rearrangement links TRBV5-1 to TRBJ1-1; perhaps TRBD1 as D (5 bases). V was pared by 1 base and J by 4 bases, with 14 bases between. Germline assignment: CDR1 SGHRS and CDR2 YFSETQ. CDR3 size: 15 residues. The chain's CDR3 is CASSLFQGGLTEAFF. CDR3 sequence (DNA): TGCGCCAGCAGCTTGTTTCAGGGAGGTCTCACTGAAGCTTTCTTT.

The chain is built from TRBV7-2 and TRBJ1-2; TRBD1 matches at 12 bases. Trimming cost V 4 bases and J 5 bases; bases outside gene matches: 5. Germline V gives CDR1 SGHTA, CDR2 FQGNSA. The CDR3 spans 15 residues. The CDR3 protein is CASSSWDRGQYGYTF. The CDR3 DNA reads as TGTGCCAGCAGCTCATGGGACAGGGGGCAATATGGCTACACCTTC.

The chain carries TRBV5-5 and TRBJ2-7; tentatively, D is TRBD1 (6 bases). Trimming took off 1 base at V and 5 bases at J, with 22 bases between the two ends. This CDR3 has 17 residues. The germline CDR1 and CDR2 sequences are SGHKS and YYEKEE (reference sequence). The CDR3: CASSLRLRTVQDDEQYF. DNA for the CDR3: TGTGCCAGCAGCTTGAGGTTGAGGACAGTACAGGACGACGAGCAGTACTTC.

The V call is TRBV11-2, the J call TRBJ1-1, with D hard to call. V was cut by 6 bases and J by 7 bases, with 12 bases left in between. Germline loops: CDR1 SGHAT, CDR2 FQNNGV. The CDR3 has 12 amino acids. The CDR3 loop reads CASRSRGYEAFF. The DNA of the CDR3 is TGTGCCAGCAGGAGTCGAGGTTATGAAGCTTTCTTT. Looking up the rest from reference TRBV11-2 and TRBJ1-1 gives the full variable domain: EAGVAQSPRYKIIEKRQSVAFWCNPISGHATLYWYQQILGQGPKLLIQFQNNGVVDDSQLPKDRFSAERLKGVDSTLKIQPAKLEDSAVYLCASRSRGYEAFFGQGTRLTVV.

Notes on this clone: The same CDR3 also results from other DNA sequences found in this sample. This chain's CDR3 is CASSVGQGNSPLHF. The CDR3 DNA reads TGTGCCAGCAGCGTAGGCCAGGGAAATTCACCCCTCCACTTT. The chain recombines TRBV9 with TRBJ1-6, with a tentative D call TRBD1 (5 bases). Germline loops: CDR1 SGDLS, CDR2 YYNGEE. The CDR3 runs 14 residues. The V end lost 0 bases, the J end lost 7 bases, and 8 bases lay between the germline ends. Based on the CDR3 plus reference TRBV9 and TRBJ1-6, the full variable domain is DSGVTQTPKHLITATGQRVTLRCSPRSGDLSVYWYQQSLDQGLQFLIQYYNGEERAKGNILERFSAQQFPDLHSELNLSSLELGDSALYFCASSVGQGNSPLHFGNGTRLTVT.

This sequence joins TRBV6-1 and TRBJ1-4; D remains ambiguous. Germline CDR1 is MNHNS and CDR2 is SASEGT. Trimming took 4 bases from V and 2 from J, leaving 11 bases between them. This CDR3 contains 15 residues. CDR3 bases: TGTGCCAGCAGTGGAGGGAGGATTACTAATGAAAAACTGTTTTTT. Amino acids: CASSGGRITNEKLFF.

The gene calls are TRBV7-2 and TRBJ1-2, with 8 nucleotides matching TRBD1. The J segment lost 2 bases and the V segment lost 4 bases, leaving 6 bases of the junction unmatched. This CDR3 has 15 residues. From germline, CDR1 is SGHTA and CDR2 FQGNSA. The CDR3 nucleotides read TGTGCCAGCAGCTATCCAGGGGGCGGAAACTATGGCTACACCTTC. It translates to CASSYPGGGNYGYTF.

This chain uses TRBV29-1 with TRBJ1-1; 8 bases map to TRBD1. From germline, CDR1 is SQVTM and CDR2 ANQGSEA. The length of the CDR3 is 12 residues. Unmatched junction bases numbered 4, after V lost 7 bases and J lost 3 bases. CDR3 coding DNA: TGCAGCGCCCCAGGGGGCCACACTGAAGCTTTCTTT. Its translation: CSAPGGHTEAFF.

The chain uses TRBV19 and TRBJ2-2; D is perhaps TRBD2 (5 bases). The V end lost 5 bases, the J end lost 3 bases, and 19 bases lay between the germline ends. Per germline, CDR1 LNHDA and CDR2 SQIVND (reference sequence). The CDR3 length is 17 residues. This CDR3 reads CASSPPLGLGYTGELFF. The CDR3 bases are TGTGCCAGTAGTCCCCCCCTAGGACTGGGGTACACCGGGGAGCTGTTTTTT.

The V gene is TRBV28, the J gene TRBJ1-1; no firm D call. V gave up 2 bases and J gave up 7 bases, with 8 bases separating them. The germline V gene encodes CDR1 MDHEN and CDR2 SYDVKM. This CDR3 spans 12 amino acids. CDR3 sequence: CASSLTLREAFF. The CDR3 DNA reads TGTGCCAGCAGTTTAACTTTGCGTGAAGCTTTCTTT.

The rearrangement uses TRBV7-9 and TRBJ2-7; D is undetermined. V lost 4 bases to trimming and J lost 4 bases, with 5 bases between them. From germline, CDR1 is SEHNR and CDR2 FQNEAQ (reference sequence). The CDR3 has 11 amino acids. CDR3 coding DNA: TGTGCCAGCAGCTCCCATTACGAGCAGTACTTC. Translation: CASSSHYEQYF.

The chain has TRBV4-3 and TRBJ2-5; no firm D call. V lost 3 bases and J 0 bases, leaving 8 bases between the germline ends. This CDR3 spans 14 amino acids. Germline loops: CDR1 LGHNA, CDR2 YSLEER. The CDR3 reads CASSQFTDQETQYF. The CDR3 nucleotides are TGCGCCAGCAGCCAGTTTACGGACCAAGAGACCCAGTACTTC.